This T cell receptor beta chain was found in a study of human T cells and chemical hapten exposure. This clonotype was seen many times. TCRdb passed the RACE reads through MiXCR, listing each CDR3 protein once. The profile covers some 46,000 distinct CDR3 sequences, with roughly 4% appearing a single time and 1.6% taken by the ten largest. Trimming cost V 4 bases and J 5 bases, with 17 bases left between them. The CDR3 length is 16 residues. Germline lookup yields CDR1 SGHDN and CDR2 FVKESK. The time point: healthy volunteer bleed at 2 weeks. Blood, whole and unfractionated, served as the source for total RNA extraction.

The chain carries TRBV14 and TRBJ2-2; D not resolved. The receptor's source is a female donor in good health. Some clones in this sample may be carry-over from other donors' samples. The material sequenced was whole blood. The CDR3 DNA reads TGTGCCAGCAGCCCATCCGGATATAAGATGACCGGGGAGCTGTTTTTT. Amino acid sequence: CASSPSGYKMTGELFF. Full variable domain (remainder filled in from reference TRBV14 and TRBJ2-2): EAGVTQFPSHSVIEKGQTVTLRCDPISGHDNLYWYRRVMGKEIKFLLHFVKESKQDESGMPNNRFLAERTGGTYSTLKVQPAELEDSGVYFCASSPSGYKMTGELFFGEGSRLTVL.